One sample yielded the 17 T cell receptor beta chains listed below, sequenced in a study of blood T cell repertoires in COVID-19. The method was immunoSEQ multiplex PCR; TCRdb's version includes in-frame clones alone and lacks a portion of them. Here the sample spans about 250,000 clones, over 75% being singletons. Sample: PBMCs or T cells enriched from blood (not recorded which). The receptors derive from a woman in her late teens or twenties who had recovered from COVID-19.

The rearrangement uses TRBV5-1 and TRBJ2-3, with 7 nucleotides matching TRBD1. CDR1 SGHRS and CDR2 YFSETQ come from the germline V gene. V dropped 0 bases and J dropped 0; count of bases not matched to a gene: 4. This CDR3 has 16 residues. The CDR3 spells CASSLAAGGSTDTQYF. The CDR3, as DNA: TGCGCCAGCAGCTTGGCTGCAGGGGGAAGCACAGATACGCAGTATTTT. The full variable domain, in which reference TRBV5-1 and TRBJ2-3 provide the parts outside the CDR3, is KAGVTQTPRYLIKTRGQQVTLSCSPISGHRSVSWYQQTPGQGLQFLFEYFSETQRNKGNFPGRFSGRQFSNSRSEMNVSTLELGDSALYLCASSLAAGGSTDTQYFGPGTRLTVL.

V usage is TRBV4-2 and J usage is TRBJ2-5; the D gene is possibly TRBD2 (7 bases). Germline V CDR1 and CDR2: LGHNA, YNFKEQ. The V end was cut by 4 bases, the J end by 3 bases, with 15 bases between. The length of the CDR3 is 15 residues. The CDR3, as DNA: TGTGCCAGCAGCCCAGTAGGGGGAGGGAAAGAGACCCAGTACTTC. This encodes CASSPVGGGKETQYF.

The rearrangement joins TRBV15 to TRBJ2-6; 7 nucleotides align to TRBD1. V lost 0 bases and J lost 3; bases outside the gene matches: 2. The CDR3 sequence is 16 residues long. From germline, CDR1 is LNHNV and CDR2 YYDKDF (reference sequence). CDR3 residues: CATSRETGYGANVLTF. The CDR3 DNA follows: TGTGCCACCAGCAGAGAGACAGGGTATGGGGCCAACGTCCTGACTTTC.

The chain carries TRBV7-6 and TRBJ1-1, with D possibly being TRBD1 (5 bases). The CDR3 has 13 residues. Trimming cost V 2 bases and J 4 bases, with 8 bases left between them. Per the germline V gene, CDR1 is SGHVS and CDR2 is FNYEAQ. CDR3 DNA: TGTGCCAGCAGCTTATCAGGGATCACTGAAGCTTTCTTT. As protein: CASSLSGITEAFF.

This clone appeared once. J is TRBJ1-4 and V is TRBV2; D gene unclear. The germline V gene encodes CDR1 SNHLY and CDR2 FYNNEI. The CDR3 loop spans 14 amino acids. The germline V and J ends were trimmed by 5 bases and 1 base, with 8 bases remaining between them. CDR3 sequence: CASSLARTNEKLFF. The CDR3 DNA follows: TGTGCCAGCAGTCTAGCCAGAACTAATGAAAAACTGTTTTTT. Together with reference TRBV2 and TRBJ1-4, the CDR3 gives the full variable domain: EPEVTQTPSHQVTQMGQEVILRCVPISNHLYFYWYRQILGQKVEFLVSFYNNEISEKSEIFDDQFSVERPDGSNFTLKIRSTKLEDSAMYFCASSLARTNEKLFFGSGTQLSVL.

This clone was seen more than once but under ten times. This rearrangement joins TRBV7-9 to TRBJ2-5, with 9 bases fitting TRBD1. V lost 7 bases and J lost 5; bases outside the gene matches: 8. This CDR3 has 14 amino acids. Germline V lookup: CDR1 SEHNR, CDR2 FQNEAQ (reference sequence). CDR3 sequence: CASTKGQGRETQYF. DNA for the CDR3: TGTGCCAGCACCAAGGGACAGGGACGTGAGACCCAGTACTTC.

This clone was found a few times. J is TRBJ2-6 and V is TRBV21-1; the table's D call, TRBD1, has no DNA check behind it. TRBV21-1 represents a pseudogene. The length of the CDR3 is 22 residues. CDR3 in amino acids: CASSEDSPYGGTGLVGANVLTF. The CDR3 DNA sequence: TGTGCCAGCAGCGAGGATTCTCCTTACGGGGGGACAGGGCTTGTTGGGGCCAACGTCCTGACTTTC.

This clone was seen once. V gene TRBV5-8 combines with J gene TRBJ1-3, with a tentative D call TRBD1 (5 bases). The CDR3 covers 12 residues. CDR1 is SGHTS and CDR2 is YDEGEE in the germline V gene. The germline V and J ends were trimmed by 4 bases and 4 bases, with 6 bases remaining between them. CDR3: CASSRQGNTIYF. CDR3 nucleotides: TGTGCCAGCAGCCGACAGGGAAACACCATATATTTT.

This chain connects TRBV3-1 (or the pseudogene TRBV3-2) to TRBJ1-5; 7 bases map to TRBD1. CDR1 LGHDT and CDR2 YNNKEL come from the germline V gene (reference sequence). V lost 5 bases and J lost 1; bases outside the gene matches: 8. This CDR3 has 16 amino acids. Here the CDR3 reads CASSSGQVKSNQPQHF. DNA of the CDR3: TGTGCCAGCAGCTCCGGACAGGTGAAAAGCAATCAGCCCCAGCATTTT.

Only one count was recorded for this clone. This chain links TRBV5-1 with TRBJ2-2; tentatively, D is TRBD2 (5 bases). The CDR3 is 14 residues long. Germline V CDR1 and CDR2: SGHRS, YFSETQ. V was shortened by 5 bases and J by 7 bases, with 15 bases between the two germline ends. The CDR3 is CASSPETILGELFF. For the CDR3, the DNA is TGCGCCAGCAGTCCTGAGACTATCCTCGGGGAGCTGTTTTTT.

This chain uses TRBV5-1 with TRBJ2-5, with TRBD1 identical over 9 bases. The ends lost 0 bases at V and 2 bases at J; junction bases unmatched: 2. Germline lookup yields CDR1 SGHRS and CDR2 YFSETQ. CDR3 length: 15 amino acids. The CDR3 loop is CASSLEGTGQETQYF. As DNA, the CDR3 is TGCGCCAGCAGCTTGGAGGGGACAGGGCAAGAGACCCAGTACTTC.

This clone was counted once. The V gene is TRBV2, the J gene TRBJ1-2, with 7 nucleotides matching TRBD1. CDR1 and CDR2 (germline): SNHLY, FYNNEI. The CDR3 is 12 residues long. The ends lost 6 bases at V and 8 bases at J; junction bases unmatched: 6. CDR3 in amino acids: CASRRQGVGYTF. CDR3 coding DNA: TGTGCCAGCAGACGACAGGGAGTAGGCTACACCTTC.

The V and J genes are TRBV6-5 and TRBJ1-1, with TRBD1 identical over 8 bases. Germline assignment: CDR1 MNHEY and CDR2 SVGAGI. The ends lost 6 bases at V and 6 bases at J; junction bases unmatched: 9. CDR3 length equals 14 residues. The CDR3 spells CASSWTGLGAEAFF. As DNA, the CDR3 is TGTGCCAGCAGCTGGACAGGGTTGGGGGCTGAAGCTTTCTTT.

The V call is TRBV19, the J call TRBJ1-1; possible D gene TRBD1, 6 bases. The V end was cut by 5 bases, the J end by 0 bases, with 13 bases between. This CDR3 region has 15 residues. CDR1 is LNHDA and CDR2 is SQIVND in the germline V gene (reference sequence). The DNA of the CDR3 is TGTGCCAGTAGTGGGACCGGGACATTGAACACTGAAGCTTTCTTT. It is translated as CASSGTGTLNTEAFF.

The genes are TRBV2 and TRBJ2-3, with a possible D match to TRBD2 (6 bases). CDR1 is SNHLY and CDR2 is FYNNEI in the germline V gene. This CDR3 is 14 amino acids long. Trimming took off 6 bases at V and 4 bases at J, with 14 bases between the two ends. The CDR3 here is CASSRGYGADTQYF. The CDR3 DNA reads TGTGCCAGCAGCCGGGGGTACGGGGCAGATACGCAGTATTTT.

The CDR3 is CASRRETTDTQYF. The CDR3 nucleotides read TGTGCCAGCAGGAGGGAAACCACAGATACGCAGTATTTT. This chain links TRBV7-3 with TRBJ2-3, with D possibly being TRBD2 (5 bases). Trimming removed 6 bases at V and 2 bases at J, with 9 bases between. CDR1 and CDR2 from the germline V gene are SGHTA and FQGTGA. This CDR3 is built from 13 residues. The full variable domain, with the rest looked up from reference TRBV7-3 and TRBJ2-3, is GAGVSQTPSNKVTEKGKYVELRCDPISGHTALYWYRQSLGQGPEFLIYFQGTGAADDSGLPNDRFFAVRPEGSVSTLKIQRTERGDSAVYLCASRRETTDTQYFGPGTRLTVL.

The chain is built from TRBV5-1 and TRBJ1-1; no clear D gene. CDR3 size: 15 residues. The germline V gene encodes CDR1 SGHRS and CDR2 YFSETQ. The ends were cut back, 4 bases at V and 3 bases at J, with 16 bases in the middle. For the CDR3, the DNA is TGCGCCAGCAGCCGAGACTCTTTCGAGGACACTGAAGCTTTCTTT. Amino acids: CASSRDSFEDTEAFF. Together with reference TRBV5-1 and TRBJ1-1, the CDR3 gives the full variable domain: KAGVTQTPRYLIKTRGQQVTLSCSPISGHRSVSWYQQTPGQGLQFLFEYFSETQRNKGNFPGRFSGRQFSNSRSEMNVSTLELGDSALYLCASSRDSFEDTEAFFGQGTRLTVV.